This T cell receptor (beta chain) was documented in a study of early T cells in non-severe SARS-CoV-2 infection. Background on the study: Alpha and beta chains were unpaired, from unsorted whole-blood bulk RNA.

MiXCR, run by TCRdb on the 5' RACE reads, gives a single entry per CDR3 protein. The sample consists of approximately 68,000 distinct CDR3 sequences, over 9.5% of them appearing once. Germline V gives CDR1 DFQATT, CDR2 SNEGSKA (reference sequence). CDR3 length equals 12 residues. Germline trimming cut 6 bases from V and 1 base from J; bases unmatched to any gene: 1. The source of this sequence is an adult who was a healthcare worker with PCR-confirmed SARS-CoV-2 infection or an uninfected control (not recorded which). This chain links TRBV20-1 with TRBJ1-1; TRBD1 agrees at 8 bases. Source: whole blood, taken at baseline. The CDR3 protein is CSAGQGNTEAFF. The CDR3 bases are TGCAGTGCCGGACAGGGGAACACTGAAGCTTTCTTT.